The clone carrying this T cell receptor beta chain showed up just once. What it binds is not known. The data originate from a study of graft-versus-host responses after intestinal transplantation. CDR3 length: 12 amino acids. Germline-derived CDR1 and CDR2 are LGHNT and FRNRAP. The junction had 6 bases not matched to a gene; V was cut back by 8 bases and J by 9 bases. The assay was immunoSEQ multiplex PCR, and TCRdb's table has in-frame clones only and misses some. The top ten hold about 2% of the sample, which has about 89,000 clones, more than 85% seen once. The TCR was taken from a human donor who received an intestinal transplant. The specimen comprised unstimulated CD8+ T cells sorted from spleen or lymph node cells, sampled before intestinal transplant. The chain combines TRBV12-5 with TRBJ2-1; 8 bases align to TRBD2. The CDR3 loop is CASQSGGGEQFF. The CDR3 DNA is TGTGCTAGTCAATCCGGGGGGGGTGAGCAGTTCTTC.